This TCR beta chain was recovered during a study of T cell responses to AZD1222 COVID-19 vaccine (dated by TCRdb to 2020 to 2023). Looking at the study overall: Because spike-specific TCR depth and breadth did not differ between the two schedules, AZD1222 recipients who got a second dose at roughly 4 weeks were pooled with those who got a second dose at roughly 12 weeks. TCR sequencing covered some 240 trial participants: 200 to 220 given two doses of AZD1222 and 26 given two doses of MenACWY control vaccine. Trial participants were enrolled by age into subgroups of 18-55, 56-69 and 70-plus years, and 148, 28 and 57 TCR-sequenced participants, respectively, were included in these subgroups. Study-wide findings and limitations: In the small 56-69-year group, the increase in depth fell short of significance, most likely because of low power. The whole spike protein was spanned by vaccine-associated CD4 TCRs, and dominant responses were seen in regions 160-218 and 743-854. Most participants were white British and females outnumbered males, and the authors suggested that clonal diversity may have been underestimated. Conclusions about previously exposed vaccinees were limited because only a handful of AZD1222 recipients were SARS-CoV-2 seropositive at baseline. Epitopes outside the regions mutated in the B.1.351 and B.1.1.7 variants were reportedly recognized by nearly half of the unique spike-specific TCRs. Because no day 14 peak-response samples were available, the repertoires could be characterized only after the peak T cell response. Spike-specific TCR breadth and depth rose significantly after two AZD1222 doses compared with day 0 and with MenACWY recipients.

The CDR3 regions of human TCRbeta chains were analyzed by immunosequencing. Regarding the original processing steps: Repertoire TCRs were checked for matches against a reference library of SARS-CoV-2-specific TCRs that had been generated using the MIRA antigen-specificity platform. Breadth was defined as the fraction of unique TCRs that were SARS-CoV-2-associated. Depth was defined as the fraction of total T cells that were SARS-CoV-2-associated. Each spike-specific TCR was assigned to its reactive spike region and to a CD4 or CD8 class using the MIRA data. Log10-transformed breadth and depth values were compared by one-way ANOVA with Sidak's multiple comparisons tests. TCRdb's version of the immuneACCESS table is confined to in-frame rearrangements and falls short of the full clone set. An unresolved V gene accounts for under half of the shortfall where checked; the remainder is of unknown origin. D and trimming come from the DNA, and the V and J calls and clone size come from that table. This sample comprises some 97,000 clones, 85% to 90% of them detected only once. The ten largest clones represent approximately 15% of the sample.

In light of the paper, this sample's time point label describes: baseline before first vaccination. The vaccinee samples were drawn from two UK trials, COV001 and COV002, one of which was a single-blind randomized controlled phase 2/3 trial testing AZD1222 (ChAdOx1 nCoV-19) in healthy adults. For TCRbeta chain sequencing, PBMC samples from trial participants were taken at day 0 and at day 28 after the second dose. V loses 6 bases, J loses 1 base, and the germline ends lie 12 bases apart. The CDR3 sequence holds 14 residues, the cysteine and phenylalanine included. Only the CDR3 DNA stays, 42 bases, in frame from base 1. The germline V gene (reference sequence) supplies CDR1 LNHDA and CDR2 SQIVND. Comment on this clone: Its antigen is currently not known. No per-base quality is available; no much larger clone lies one base away.

The sample consisted of peripheral blood, taken on day 0 of AZD1222 vaccination. The receptor was derived from an adult in good health. The rearrangement joined TRBV19 to TRBJ1-1; D gene: possibly TRBD1, on 6 matching bases. Here is the DNA: TGTGCCAGTAGCCAACAGGGTGGGAACACTGAAGCTTTCTTT. This translates into CASSQQGGNTEAFF.